The 22 T cell receptor beta chains presented below share a single source sample, sequenced in a study of PD-1 blockade in mismatch repair-deficient tumors. Produced via immunoSEQ multiplex PCR; TCRdb's table is partial and in-frame only. The sample consists of around 120,000 clones, 88% of them appearing once. Sequences were derived from peripheral blood, sampled roughly 70 weeks after starting pembrolizumab. The receptors come from an adult with mismatch repair-deficient cancer.

The chain carries TRBV10-2 and TRBJ2-7; 13 bases line up with TRBD2. In germline, CDR1 is WSHSY, CDR2 SAAADI. The CDR3 runs 15 residues. Losses at the gene ends were 6 bases for V and 2 bases for J; bases not matched to a gene: 4. CDR3 coding DNA: TGCGCCAGCAGGACGACTAGCGGGAGGCCCTACGAGCAGTACTTC. It encodes CASRTTSGRPYEQYF.

The chain recombines TRBV4-3 with TRBJ2-7; D gene unclear. V was clipped by 0 bases and J by 5 bases, with 14 bases between them. Germline CDR1 and CDR2: LGHNA and YSLEER. The CDR3 is 15 residues long. The CDR3 here is CASSQDFAYAHEQYF. The DNA for the CDR3 is TGCGCCAGCAGCCAAGATTTCGCCTACGCGCACGAGCAGTACTTC.

The chain links TRBV6-1 to TRBJ1-2, with 7 positions matching TRBD1. V lost 10 bases and J lost 8; bases outside the gene matches: 7. Germline assignment: CDR1 MNHNS and CDR2 SASEGT. The CDR3 spans 11 residues. This CDR3 reads CATTTGRGYTF. In DNA, the CDR3 is TGTGCCACCACGACAGGGCGCGGCTACACCTTC.

This chain links TRBV21-1 with TRBJ1-4; TRBD1 is the table's D call, not checked against the DNA. TRBV21-1 is deemed a pseudogene. The CDR3 covers 19 residues. CDR3 sequence reads: CASSKAEDRVLPRDEKLFF. The CDR3 DNA follows: TGTGCCAGCAGCAAAGCGGAGGACAGAGTCCTTCCTCGGGATGAAAAACTGTTTTTT.

The V and J genes are TRBV11-2 and TRBJ2-1; TRBD2 matches 8 bases. Unmatched junction bases numbered 8, after V lost 3 bases and J lost 7 bases. The V gene's germline CDR1 is SGHAT and CDR2 FQNNGV. This CDR3 region has 15 residues. DNA of the CDR3: TGTGCCAGCAGCTTCAGCGGGAGAGGTGGAAATGAGCAGTTCTTC. It translates to CASSFSGRGGNEQFF.

The table lists this clone with a few counts. The chain uses TRBV28 and TRBJ2-7, with TRBD1 matching 11 bases. V dropped 6 bases and J dropped 3; count of bases not matched to a gene: 7. The CDR3 totals 15 residues. From germline, CDR1 is MDHEN and CDR2 SYDVKM. CDR3 sequence reads: CASSLGQGALYEQYF. DNA of the CDR3: TGTGCCAGCAGCCTTGGACAGGGGGCTCTCTACGAGCAGTACTTC.

The rearrangement links TRBV11-2 to TRBJ2-7; tentative D call: TRBD1 (5 bases). CDR1 is SGHAT and CDR2 is FQNNGV in the germline V gene. The CDR3 loop spans 13 amino acids. V was trimmed by 1 base and J by 3 bases, leaving 7 bases between them. CDR3 in amino acids: CASSLGQNYEQYF. The CDR3 DNA reads as TGTGCCAGCAGCTTAGGACAGAACTACGAGCAGTACTTC.

This clone was seen just once. The CDR3 nucleotides are TGTGCCAGCAGTTTTCACAGGGACTCCTACGAGCAGTACTTC. Protein: CASSFHRDSYEQYF. The chain recombines TRBV6-6 with TRBJ2-7; possible D gene TRBD1, 6 bases. Per the germline V gene, CDR1 is MNHNY and CDR2 is SVGAGI (reference sequence). V lost 4 bases to trimming and J lost 0 bases, with 10 bases between them. This CDR3 has 14 amino acids.

This chain joins TRBV6-4 and TRBJ2-2; 8 bases fit TRBD2. This CDR3 contains 13 residues. Germline V lookup: CDR1 MRHNA, CDR2 SNTAGT. The V gene end was trimmed by 2 bases and the J gene end by 7 bases; junction bases not matched to a gene: 0. DNA for the CDR3: TGTGCCAGCAGTGACGGGACTAGCGGGGAGCTGTTTTTT. Protein: CASSDGTSGELFF.

The V call is TRBV7-2, the J call TRBJ1-4; TRBD1 might be the D (5 bases). This CDR3 contains 16 residues. Looked up from germline, CDR1 is SGHTA and CDR2 is FQGNSA. V lost 1 base to trimming and J lost 4 bases, with 13 bases between them. DNA of the CDR3: TGTGCCAGCAGCTTAGGGCCAGGAGGGGATAATGAAAAACTGTTTTTT. Residues: CASSLGPGGDNEKLFF.

V usage is TRBV7-6 and J usage is TRBJ2-1; TRBD2 aligns across 8 bases. CDR1 and CDR2 (germline): SGHVS, FNYEAQ. This CDR3 is 16 amino acids long. The trim removed 0 bases at V and 3 bases at J, leaving 4 bases unmatched. The chain's CDR3 is CASSLAPSGLYNEQFF. The CDR3 DNA follows: TGTGCCAGCAGCTTAGCCCCTAGCGGGCTCTACAATGAGCAGTTCTTC.

J is TRBJ1-1 and V is TRBV7-2; 7 bases are a match to TRBD1. From germline, CDR1 is SGHTA and CDR2 FQGNSA. The CDR3 sequence is 16 residues long. J was trimmed by 2 bases and V by 3 bases; bases with no gene match: 9. The CDR3 DNA reads as TGTGCCAGCAGCTTTGGCGAGGGACAGCAAAACACTGAAGCTTTCTTT. Translating it yields CASSFGEGQQNTEAFF. The variable domain in full, completed from reference TRBV7-2 and TRBJ1-1, reads GAGVSQSPSNKVTEKGKDVELRCDPISGHTALYWYRQSLGQGLEFLIYFQGNSAPDKSGLPSDRFSAERTGGSVSTLTIQRTQQEDSAVYLCASSFGEGQQNTEAFFGQGTRLTVV.

The chain carries TRBV7-6 and TRBJ1-3, with 7 bases that match TRBD1. CDR1 SGHVS and CDR2 FNYEAQ come from the germline V gene. CDR3 size: 15 residues. V shed 4 bases, J shed 0 bases, and the junction held 3 bases outside the gene matches. CDR3 protein: CASSWTGDSGNTIYF. The CDR3 nucleotides are TGTGCCAGCAGCTGGACAGGTGACTCTGGAAACACCATATATTTT.

The chain combines TRBV13 with TRBJ2-1, with a tentative D call TRBD2 (5 bases). Germline V CDR1 and CDR2: PRHDT, FYEKMQ (reference sequence). CDR3 size: 17 residues. Trimming shortened V by 2 bases and J by 2 bases, and 16 bases separated the two germline ends. The CDR3 loop is CASSLKGSALPYNEQFF. DNA for the CDR3: TGTGCCAGCAGCTTAAAGGGTAGCGCACTACCCTACAATGAGCAGTTCTTC.

This chain connects TRBV7-9 to TRBJ2-7; D may be TRBD1 (5 bases). Germline V gene sequence: CDR1 SEHNR, CDR2 FQNEAQ (reference sequence). V shed 1 base and J shed 5 bases, with 12 bases lying between them. The CDR3 runs 14 residues. The CDR3 bases are TGTGCCAGCAGCTTAGAGGGGAATCAGCACGAGCAGTACTTC. Protein product: CASSLEGNQHEQYF.

The V and J genes are TRBV30 and TRBJ2-7, with 9 bases identical to TRBD2. The V segment lost 2 bases and the J segment 7 bases; nucleotides outside the gene matches: 24. The CDR3 length is 19 residues. Germline V CDR1 and CDR2: GTSNPN, SVGIG (reference sequence). CDR3 amino acids: CAWSPFATSGSIRSEEQYF. The CDR3 DNA is TGTGCCTGGAGTCCATTCGCGACTAGCGGATCTATACGTTCGGAGGAGCAGTACTTC.

The chain couples TRBV28 to TRBJ2-7, with 9 nucleotides matching TRBD1. V lost 3 bases to trimming and J lost 3 bases; unmatched junction nucleotides: 9. Germline V gives CDR1 MDHEN, CDR2 SYDVKM. The CDR3 is 16 amino acids. The CDR3 loop is CASSLRTGEVGYEQYF. For the CDR3, the DNA is TGTGCCAGCAGTTTGAGGACAGGGGAGGTGGGCTACGAGCAGTACTTC.

The rearrangement links TRBV29-1 to TRBJ2-3, with 7 bases fitting TRBD1. The germline CDR1 and CDR2 sequences are SQVTM and ANQGSEA. The CDR3 is 14 amino acids. V was pared by 6 bases and J by 2 bases, with 8 bases of the junction left unmatched. The CDR3 loop reads CSVDRDRNTDTQYF. DNA of the CDR3: TGCAGCGTGGACCGGGACAGAAACACAGATACGCAGTATTTT.

The count of this clone is one. V and J are TRBV29-1 and TRBJ2-7, with a tentative D call TRBD1 (5 bases). Germline CDR1 is SQVTM and CDR2 is ANQGSEA. Trimming shortened V by 0 bases and J by 2 bases, and 14 bases separated the two germline ends. The CDR3 contains 15 residues. CDR3 region: CSVEEAGKETYEQYF. For the CDR3, the DNA is TGCAGCGTTGAAGAGGCAGGGAAGGAGACCTACGAGCAGTACTTC.

This chain links TRBV27 with TRBJ1-5; TRBD1 is a possible D gene (5 bases). The length of the CDR3 is 17 residues. V was cut by 2 bases and J by 1 base, with 15 bases left in between. The V gene's germline CDR1 is MNHEY and CDR2 SMNVEV (reference sequence). The CDR3 DNA follows: TGTGCCAGCAGTTTAACTTGCAGTCCAGGGAGCAATCAGCCCCAGCATTTT. Its translation: CASSLTCSPGSNQPQHF.

The rearrangement uses TRBV27 and TRBJ2-7; D is unclear. The CDR3 consists of 12 residues. Trimming took 5 bases from V and 7 from J, leaving 12 bases between them. Germline V gene lookup returns CDR1 MNHEY and CDR2 SMNVEV (reference sequence). The CDR3 nucleotides are TGTGCCAGCAGTCGTTTAGTAGGGGAGCAGTACTTC. Its protein product is CASSRLVGEQYF.

This clone was observed a single time. This rearrangement joins TRBV7-2 to TRBJ1-2; D not certain. V lost 5 bases and J lost 8, with 18 bases in between. The germline CDR1 and CDR2 sequences are SGHTA and FQGNSA. The CDR3 is made up of 14 amino acids. CDR3 DNA sequence: TGTGCCAGCAGCCCCCCGGAGGTGGGCTTGGGCTACACCTTC. Its protein is CASSPPEVGLGYTF.